The 29 T cell receptor beta chains below were found in one sample sequenced in a study of blood T cells in healthy people across ages. PCR was performed a second time for about 7 to 12 cycles using a sample-barcoded 5' primer and a J-beta primer mix. TCRdb used MiXCR to reprocess the 5' RACE reads, holding one entry per CDR3 protein. The repertoire holds roughly 800,000 distinct CDR3 sequences, with about 36% as singletons. The sequenced material came from blood. These receptors were taken from a man between 18 and 29 years old in good health.

Only a few counts were recorded for this clonotype. This chain connects TRBV4-3 to TRBJ1-5; D is ambiguous. V shed 0 bases and J shed 7 bases, with 10 bases lying between them. Per the germline V gene, CDR1 is LGHNA and CDR2 is YSLEER. This CDR3 has 14 amino acids. The CDR3 sequence is CASSQDWGVQPQHF. The CDR3 DNA reads as TGCGCCAGCAGCCAAGATTGGGGAGTACAGCCCCAGCATTTT.

This clonotype was detected only a few times. The chain is built from TRBV7-9 and TRBJ2-5; 8 positions match TRBD2. Germline CDR1 reads SEHNR; CDR2 reads FQNEAQ (reference sequence). There are 15 residues in the CDR3. Losses at the gene ends were 1 base for V and 5 bases for J; bases not matched to a gene: 6. For the CDR3, the DNA is TGTGCCAGCAGCTTAGGACCGACTAGCGAGGAGACCCAGTACTTC. It encodes CASSLGPTSEETQYF.

There are a few counts of this clonotype. This sequence joins TRBV7-2 and TRBJ2-7; weak D call: TRBD1 (6 bases). There are 14 residues in the CDR3. Germline values: CDR1 SGHTA, CDR2 FQGNSA. The V end was cut by 1 base, the J end by 2 bases, with 9 bases between. The CDR3 loop reads CASSLVQGPYEQYF. DNA for the CDR3: TGTGCCAGCAGCTTAGTACAGGGCCCCTACGAGCAGTACTTC. The complete variable domain, with remaining parts taken from reference TRBV7-2 and TRBJ2-7, reads GAGVSQSPSNKVTEKGKDVELRCDPISGHTALYWYRQSLGQGLEFLIYFQGNSAPDKSGLPSDRFSAERTGGSVSTLTIQRTQQEDSAVYLCASSLVQGPYEQYFGPGTRLTVT.

This clonotype was counted only a few times. This chain joins TRBV20-1 and TRBJ2-1, with D unresolved. The CDR3 totals 15 residues. V lost 6 bases to trimming and J lost 6 bases, with 21 bases between them. Looked up from germline, CDR1 is DFQATT and CDR2 is SNEGSKA (reference sequence). CDR3 sequence reads: CSAPWEWLGFNEQFF. The CDR3 DNA reads as TGCAGTGCCCCGTGGGAATGGCTCGGTTTCAATGAGCAGTTCTTC.

This sequence joins TRBV29-1 and TRBJ2-1; 8 nucleotides align to TRBD1. The trim removed 6 bases at V and 7 bases at J, leaving 11 bases unmatched. CDR1 and CDR2 from the germline V gene are SQVTM and ANQGSEA. This CDR3 comprises 14 residues. The CDR3 DNA sequence: TGCAGCGTCGTCGTCAGGGGGCGCGTGAATGAGCAGTTCTTC. Translated, it gives CSVVVRGRVNEQFF.

This clonotype was picked up one time. At one end, the junction sequence differs from germline, possibly due to a read error. V is TRBV7-2 and J is TRBJ2-1; 9 nucleotides agree with TRBD2. This CDR3 contains 18 residues. Germline loops: CDR1 SGHTA, CDR2 FQGNSA. The CDR3 sequence: CAGSPVYIVASGDNEQFF. The CDR3, as DNA: TGTGCCGGCAGCCCCGTCTATATAGTAGCTAGCGGGGACAATGAGCAGTTCTTC.

V gene TRBV6-2 or TRBV6-3 combines with J gene TRBJ2-5; a weak D match, TRBD2 (6 bases). The CDR3 consists of 15 residues. CDR1 and CDR2 from the germline V gene are MNHEY and SVGEGT. Trimming took off 3 bases at V and 5 bases at J, with 16 bases between the two ends. This chain's CDR3 is CASSYSGGGWETQYF. For the CDR3, the DNA is TGTGCCAGCAGTTATAGCGGAGGAGGTTGGGAGACCCAGTACTTC.

V is TRBV4-2 and J is TRBJ2-1, with D maybe TRBD2 (6 bases). The V and J ends lost 0 bases and 0 bases respectively, with 12 bases between them. Germline CDR1 and CDR2: LGHNA and YNFKEQ. This CDR3 spans 17 amino acids. CDR3 DNA: TGTGCCAGCAGCCAAGAGTTTGGGAGGCGCTCCTACAATGAGCAGTTCTTC. Encoded protein: CASSQEFGRRSYNEQFF.

This clonotype appeared a few times. The chain carries TRBV12-3 or TRBV12-4 and TRBJ2-1, with D possibly being TRBD2 (6 bases). The V end was cut by 5 bases, the J end by 10 bases, with 15 bases between. The CDR3 has 13 residues. The CDR3 reads CASSAGGVYEQFF. In DNA, the CDR3 is TGTGCCAGCAGTGCCGGAGGGGTCTACGAGCAGTTCTTC.

The chain carries TRBV21-1 and TRBJ2-5; the table's D call, TRBD2, was not checked against the DNA. TRBV21-1 is shown as a pseudogene. The CDR3 contains 18 residues. The DNA of the CDR3 is TGTGCCAGCAGCAAAGAAAGCGCGCGGGGGGAAAACTACAATGAGCAGTACTTC. Amino acids: CASSKESARGENYNEQYF.

This clonotype was seen only once. The rearrangement uses TRBV12-3 or TRBV12-4 and TRBJ1-5, with 7 positions matching TRBD1. The CDR3 has 15 amino acids. Trimming at V came to 5 bases and at J to 4 bases, leaving 8 bases not matched to a gene. CDR3 sequence (DNA): TGTGCCAGCAGTGTGGGACAGACTGGTAATCAGCCCCAGCATTTT. Translated, it gives CASSVGQTGNQPQHF.

The chain carries TRBV9 and TRBJ2-1; D perhaps matches TRBD1 (5 bases). The germline V and J ends were trimmed by 3 bases and 7 bases, with 11 bases remaining between them. The V gene's germline CDR1 is SGDLS and CDR2 YYNGEE. CDR3 length: 13 residues. The CDR3 sequence is CASSAAGLNEQFF. The CDR3 DNA reads as TGTGCCAGCAGCGCAGCAGGGTTGAATGAGCAGTTCTTC.

This clonotype was picked up many times. The rearrangement uses TRBV12-3 or TRBV12-4 and TRBJ2-5; D call uncertain. Judging by the DNA end, TRBJ2-7 fits better; the J call may be wrong. This CDR3 region has 12 residues. Here the CDR3 DNA reads TGTGCCAGCAGCCCCGTGGGGAACGAGCAGTACTTC. Translation: CASSPVGNEQYF.

This clonotype came up a few times. The chain joins TRBV5-5 to TRBJ1-2, with D tentatively TRBD1 (6 bases). This CDR3 comprises 15 residues. Germline CDR1 SGHKS, CDR2 YYEKEE (reference sequence). V was clipped by 3 bases and J by 9 bases, with 21 bases between them. The CDR3 nucleotides are TGTGCCAGCAGCTCAAGTGGACAGTCCGTTGATAGCTACACCTTC. It codes for CASSSSGQSVDSYTF.

This clonotype occurred a few times. The chain uses TRBV4-3 and TRBJ1-6; D gene uncertain. CDR1 is LGHNA and CDR2 is YSLEER in the germline V gene. The CDR3 runs to 16 residues. The V end lost 0 bases, the J end lost 10 bases, and 16 bases lay between the germline ends. Written as DNA, the CDR3 is TGCGCCAGCAGCCAAGAATTAGGAGGCTTAGGGTCACCCCTCCACTTT. Translation: CASSQELGGLGSPLHF.

This clonotype was seen a handful of times. The chain combines TRBV10-3 with TRBJ2-1, with 16 bases fitting TRBD2. The CDR3 is made up of 15 amino acids. Germline-derived CDR1 and CDR2 are ENHRY and SYGVKD. Losses at the gene ends were 9 bases for V and 4 bases for J; bases not matched to a gene: 3. The CDR3 loop reads CAIGTSGGAYNEQFF. CDR3 bases: TGTGCCATTGGGACTAGCGGGGGGGCTTACAATGAGCAGTTCTTC.

V usage is TRBV12-3 or TRBV12-4 and J usage is TRBJ1-6; 8 bases are shared with TRBD1. J gave up 10 bases and V 5 bases, and 10 bases lay outside the gene matches. This CDR3 is built from 15 residues. CDR3 bases: TGTGCCAGCAGTCCCTACTACAGGGGGAGATCACCCCTCCACTTT. Translated: CASSPYYRGRSPLHF.

In this sample, this clonotype turned up a few times. The chain employs TRBV12-3 or TRBV12-4 and TRBJ2-1, with a weak D call TRBD1 (6 bases). V was pared by 3 bases and J by 9 bases, with 18 bases between. The CDR3 totals 15 residues. The CDR3 bases are TGTGCCAGCAGTTTCCAAAACAGGGTCCAGGGTGAGCAGTTCTTC. It encodes CASSFQNRVQGEQFF.

Comment on this clonotype: The junction and the germline gene differ at one end; a read error may be behind it. CDR3 sequence reads: CVSSPRAGGLSGANVLTF. The CDR3, as DNA: TGTGTCAGCTCACCACGGGCAGGGGGCCTTTCTGGGGCCAACGTCCTGACTTTC. The chain couples TRBV18 to TRBJ2-6; 8 bases match TRBD1. Germline CDR1 is KGHSH and CDR2 is LQKENI. This CDR3 region has 18 residues.

This clonotype has just a few counts. This sequence joins TRBV12-3 or TRBV12-4 and TRBJ1-1, with unresolved D. The CDR3 totals 15 residues. Trimming stripped 1 base from V and 1 base from J, with 10 bases between. The CDR3 protein is CASSLGLSGNTEAFF. The CDR3 DNA follows: TGTGCCAGCAGTTTAGGCCTCTCCGGGAACACTGAAGCTTTCTTT.

This clonotype has more than one count but fewer than ten. The J gene is TRBJ1-2, the V gene TRBV5-1; tentative D call: TRBD1 (5 bases). Trimming stripped 1 base from V and 0 bases from J, with 19 bases between. The CDR3 totals 18 residues. CDR1 is SGHRS and CDR2 is YFSETQ in the germline V gene. CDR3 in amino acids: CASSLLAAPGSANYGYTF. CDR3 bases: TGCGCCAGCAGCTTGTTGGCCGCTCCAGGGTCGGCTAACTATGGCTACACCTTC.

The genes are TRBV9 and TRBJ2-3, with 13 bases lining up with TRBD2. CDR3 length: 15 amino acids. V lost 3 bases to trimming and J lost 6 bases; unmatched junction nucleotides: 4. The germline CDR1 and CDR2 sequences are SGDLS and YYNGEE. As DNA, the CDR3 is TGTGCCAGCAGCGAAGGGACTAGCGGGGCGGATACGCAGTATTTT. As protein: CASSEGTSGADTQYF.

V is TRBV12-3 or TRBV12-4 and J is TRBJ2-1; 7 bases match TRBD2. The CDR3 runs to 16 residues. V gave up 5 bases and J gave up 2 bases; unmatched junction bases: 9. The CDR3 bases are TGTGCCAGCAGTCCAAGGACTAGTAGCACCTACAATGAGCAGTTCTTC. This encodes CASSPRTSSTYNEQFF.

This clonotype was counted a few times. This chain connects TRBV25-1 to TRBJ1-1; perhaps TRBD1 as D (5 bases). The germline V gene encodes CDR1 MGHDK and CDR2 SYGVNS. The V end was cut by 5 bases, the J end by 5 bases, with 12 bases between. CDR3 length: 13 residues. CDR3 loop: CASSQGSGTEAFF. The CDR3 region has the DNA TGTGCCAGCAGTCAGGGCTCGGGGACTGAAGCTTTCTTT. Combining the CDR3 with reference TRBV25-1 and TRBJ1-1 gives the whole variable domain EADIYQTPRYLVIGTGKKITLECSQTMGHDKMYWYQQDPGMELHLIHYSYGVNSTEKGDLSSESTVSRIRTEHFPLTLESARPSHTSQYLCASSQGSGTEAFFGQGTRLTVV.

About this clonotype: Since a much larger clone is just one base distant, this may be a read error. The chain employs TRBV28 and TRBJ2-7, with a possible D match to TRBD1 (6 bases). Germline CDR1 MDHEN, CDR2 SYDVKM. Trimming took off 8 bases at V and 7 bases at J, with 24 bases between the two ends. CDR3 length: 15 amino acids. DNA for the CDR3: TGTGCCAGCTGTTCACCAGGGGACACCATGAATGAGCAGTACTTC. Its protein is CASCSPGDTMNEQYF.

This clonotype showed up many times. The chain's CDR3 is CASSYEGQGASHEQYF. For the CDR3, the DNA is TGTGCCAGCAGCTACGAAGGACAGGGGGCATCGCACGAGCAGTACTTC. The chain links TRBV5-4 to TRBJ2-7; 11 nucleotides line up with TRBD1. Germline CDR1 SGHNT, CDR2 YYREEE (reference sequence). Trimming cost V 3 bases and J 5 bases; bases outside gene matches: 10. The CDR3 has 16 residues. Based on the CDR3 plus reference TRBV5-4 and TRBJ2-7, the full variable domain is ETGVTQSPTHLIKTRGQQVTLRCSSQSGHNTVSWYQQALGQGPQFIFQYYREEENGRGNFPPRFSGLQFPNYSSELNVNALELDDSALYLCASSYEGQGASHEQYFGPGTRLTVT.

The table lists this clonotype with many counts. The chain has TRBV6-6 and TRBJ2-5; 10 nucleotides match TRBD2. J was trimmed by 2 bases and V by 5 bases; bases with no gene match: 5. There are 15 residues in the CDR3. Germline lookup yields CDR1 MNHNY and CDR2 SVGAGI (reference sequence). The CDR3, as DNA: TGTGCCAGCAGTGGACTAGCGGCGATACAAGAGACCCAGTACTTC. Translation: CASSGLAAIQETQYF.

This clonotype occurred a few times. The genes are TRBV7-9 and TRBJ2-5, with D tentatively TRBD1 or TRBD2 (5 bases each). Germline CDR1 SEHNR, CDR2 FQNEAQ (reference sequence). Trimming stripped 5 bases from V and 4 bases from J, with 23 bases between. The CDR3 totals 17 residues. The CDR3 reads CASSPIVRRVGAETQYF. CDR3 DNA: TGTGCCAGCAGCCCAATCGTCCGGCGGGTTGGGGCAGAGACCCAGTACTTC. Full variable domain (missing parts from reference TRBV7-9 and TRBJ2-5): DTGVSQNPRHKITKRGQNVTFRCDPISEHNRLYWYRQTLGQGPEFLTYFQNEAQLEKSRLLSDRFSAERPKGSFSTLEIQRTEQGDSAMYLCASSPIVRRVGAETQYFGPGTRLLVL.

The gene calls are TRBV7-9 and TRBJ1-2; D possibly corresponds to TRBD1 (6 bases). Trimming pared 5 bases from V and 8 bases from J, leaving 15 bases between. This CDR3 spans 13 amino acids. Germline V gene sequence: CDR1 SEHNR, CDR2 FQNEAQ (reference sequence). Here the CDR3 reads CASSQDSPGGYTF. CDR3 nucleotide sequence: TGTGCCAGCAGCCAGGACAGCCCTGGGGGCTACACCTTC. The full variable domain, rest sourced from reference TRBV7-9 and TRBJ1-2, is DTGVSQNPRHKITKRGQNVTFRCDPISEHNRLYWYRQTLGQGPEFLTYFQNEAQLEKSRLLSDRFSAERPKGSFSTLEIQRTEQGDSAMYLCASSQDSPGGYTFGSGTRLTVV.